This T cell receptor beta chain came from a study of patients and donors after allogeneic stem cell transplantation. The CDR3 runs to 12 residues. V shed 8 bases, J shed 4 bases, and the junction held 4 bases outside the gene matches. The sample holds a few counts of this clonotype. Via MiXCR, TCRdb re-called the RT-PCR reads, giving one row per CDR3 protein. The data hold approximately 200,000 distinct CDR3 sequences, with about 37% observed a single time. This clonotype was sampled from a human donor who was either an allogeneic HSCT recipient or a stem cell or donor lymphocyte infusion donor (not recorded which). It is not recorded whose cells these are; they may come from a transplant donor. The sequenced material came from blood, either unsorted or a sorted T cell fraction (not recorded which). V and J are TRBV12-3 or TRBV12-4 and TRBJ1-2; 7 bases align to TRBD1. The CDR3 nucleotides are TGTGCCAGCTCGGGACAGATCTATGGCTACACCTTC. This codes for CASSGQIYGYTF.